A selection of T cell receptor beta chains follows, all from one sample in a study of blood T cell repertoires in COVID-19. The repertoire was sequenced with immunoSEQ multiplex PCR; TCRdb's copy has only in-frame clones and lacks some. The sample has about 62,000 clones, about nine tenths seen once. The sequencing input was peripheral blood. The receptors come from a woman of 80 years or more with acute or convalescent COVID-19. Each CDR3 is given with its conserved first and last residue. A D gene is named only where the DNA matches it firmly. Clone size appears in some rows only: once, few, many, or a class for an expanded clone.

cdr3_nt | cdr3_aa | j_call | d_call | clone_size | v_call
TGCGCCAGCAGCTTGGGTCACAGTGGTAATGGCTACACCTTC | CASSLGHSGNGYTF | TRBJ1-2 | NA | NA | TRBV5-1
TGTGCCAGCAGGTGGACAGGGGGAACGGGGGAGCTGTTTTTT | CASRWTGGTGELFF | TRBJ2-2 | TRBD1 | NA | TRBV6-5
TGTGCCAGCACACGCGGGCTGGACAATGAGCAGTTCTTC | CASTRGLDNEQFF | TRBJ2-1 | NA | few | TRBV7-9
TGTGCCAGCAGTTACGAAAGGGGACAATCACCCCTCCACTTT | CASSYERGQSPLHF | TRBJ1-6 | NA | NA | TRBV6-5
TGCAGCGTTGAAGATCAAGCAAGCTACAATGAGCAGTTCTTC | CSVEDQASYNEQFF | TRBJ2-1 | NA | NA | TRBV29-1
TGCGCCAGCAGCCAAGTATACAGGGGGTATGGCTACACCTTC | CASSQVYRGYGYTF | TRBJ1-2 | TRBD1 | once | TRBV4-1
TGTGCCAGTAAACCGGGACAACTAGAGCAGCCCCAGCATTTT | CASKPGQLEQPQHF | TRBJ1-5 | NA | NA | TRBV19
TGTGCCAGCAGCTTTGGATCCGGGACAGCGAACACTGAAGCTTTCTTT | CASSFGSGTANTEAFF | TRBJ1-1 | TRBD1 | NA | TRBV13
TGTGCCAGCAGCCAACTTTTGGGACAGCTGTATGGCTACACCTTC | CASSQLLGQLYGYTF | TRBJ1-2 | TRBD1 | NA | TRBV3-1/TRBV3-2
TGTGCCAGTCGCAGAGGACAGGGGTCCTACGAGCAGTACTTC | CASRRGQGSYEQYF | TRBJ2-7 | TRBD1 | few | TRBV19
TGCGCCAGCAGCTTTTACGGCGGGAAGGGGAGCACAGATACGCAGTATTTT | CASSFYGGKGSTDTQYF | TRBJ2-3 | NA | NA | TRBV5-1
TGTGCCAGCAGCCCGCTGCTTGCCCCCGAGGTGTGGGATACGCAGTATTTT | CASSPLLAPEVWDTQYF | TRBJ2-3 | NA | NA | TRBV5-8